This TCR beta chain was sequenced during a study of blood T cell repertoires in COVID-19. In the study overall: Whether acute or convalescent, the COVID-19 samples came from the United States, Italy and Spain.

The CDR3 is 17 residues long. Looked up from germline, CDR1 is SGHRS and CDR2 is YFSETQ. Germline trimming cut 4 bases from V and 5 bases from J; bases unmatched to any gene: 12. As originally analysed: How many nucleated cells were present was estimated from reference gene primer amplification. Data came from immunoSEQ multiplex PCR; TCRdb stores just in-frame clones and leaves some out. V and J calls and clone size come straight from that table; D and trimming were deduced from the DNA. This table holds about 53,000 clones, approximately 87% found once. Source material: peripheral blood. The source of this sequence is a middle-aged man with acute or convalescent COVID-19. The chain is built from TRBV5-1 and TRBJ2-7; 13 positions agree with TRBD2. The CDR3: CASSPPLLAGGSNEQYF. In DNA, the CDR3 is TGCGCCAGCAGCCCTCCCCTACTAGCGGGGGGGAGTAACGAGCAGTACTTC.